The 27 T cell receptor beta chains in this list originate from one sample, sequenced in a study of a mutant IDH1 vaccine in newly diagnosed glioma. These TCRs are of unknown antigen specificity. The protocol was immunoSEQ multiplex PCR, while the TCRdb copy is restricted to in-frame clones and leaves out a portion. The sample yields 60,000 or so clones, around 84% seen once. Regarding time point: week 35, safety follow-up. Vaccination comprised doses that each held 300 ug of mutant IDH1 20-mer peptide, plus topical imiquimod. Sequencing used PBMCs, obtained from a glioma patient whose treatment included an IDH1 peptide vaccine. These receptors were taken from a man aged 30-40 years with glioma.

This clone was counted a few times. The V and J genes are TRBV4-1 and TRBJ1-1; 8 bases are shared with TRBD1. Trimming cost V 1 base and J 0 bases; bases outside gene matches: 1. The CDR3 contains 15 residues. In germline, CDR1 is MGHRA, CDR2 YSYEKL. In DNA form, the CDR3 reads TGCGCCAGCAGCCAAGTACAGGGGGTGAACACTGAAGCTTTCTTT. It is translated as CASSQVQGVNTEAFF.

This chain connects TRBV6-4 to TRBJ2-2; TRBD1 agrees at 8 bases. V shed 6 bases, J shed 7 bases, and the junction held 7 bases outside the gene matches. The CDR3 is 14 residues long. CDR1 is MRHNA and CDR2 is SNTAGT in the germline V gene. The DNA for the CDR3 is TGTGCCAGCAGAAGACGACAGGGGATCGGGGAGCTGTTTTTT. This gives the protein CASRRRQGIGELFF.

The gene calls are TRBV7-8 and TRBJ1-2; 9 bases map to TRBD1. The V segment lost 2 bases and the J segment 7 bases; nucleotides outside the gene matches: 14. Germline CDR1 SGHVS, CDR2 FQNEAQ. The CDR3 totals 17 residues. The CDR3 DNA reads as TGTGCCAGCAGCTTAAGCGGGACAGGGACTCTCCTAGGTGGCTACACCTTC. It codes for CASSLSGTGTLLGGYTF.

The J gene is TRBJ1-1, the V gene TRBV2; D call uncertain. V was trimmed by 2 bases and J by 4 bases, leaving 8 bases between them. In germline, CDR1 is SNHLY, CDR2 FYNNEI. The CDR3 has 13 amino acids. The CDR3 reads CASSEPGLTEAFF. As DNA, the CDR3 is TGTGCCAGCAGTGAACCAGGCCTCACTGAAGCTTTCTTT.

CDR3 in DNA: TGCGCCAGCAGTGATAGTCAGCTCCAAGAGACCCAGTACTTC. The encoded protein is CASSDSQLQETQYF. The chain is built from TRBV10-1 and TRBJ2-5; D uncertain. V dropped 3 bases and J dropped 1 base, with 9 bases sitting between them. This CDR3 contains 14 residues. Germline-derived CDR1 and CDR2 are WNHNN and SYGVQD (reference sequence).

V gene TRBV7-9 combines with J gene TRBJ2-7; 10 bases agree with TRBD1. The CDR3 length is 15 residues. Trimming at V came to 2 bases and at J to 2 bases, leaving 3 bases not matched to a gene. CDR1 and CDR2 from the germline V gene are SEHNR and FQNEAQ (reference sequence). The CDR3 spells CASSLRDRGAYEQYF. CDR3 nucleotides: TGTGCCAGCAGCTTAAGGGACAGGGGAGCCTACGAGCAGTACTTC.

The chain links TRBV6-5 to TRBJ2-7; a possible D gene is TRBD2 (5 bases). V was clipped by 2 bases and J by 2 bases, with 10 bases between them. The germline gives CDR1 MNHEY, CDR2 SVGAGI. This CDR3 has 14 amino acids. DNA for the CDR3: TGTGCCAGCAGTTACCGGACTCCAACCTACGAGCAGTACTTC. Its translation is CASSYRTPTYEQYF.

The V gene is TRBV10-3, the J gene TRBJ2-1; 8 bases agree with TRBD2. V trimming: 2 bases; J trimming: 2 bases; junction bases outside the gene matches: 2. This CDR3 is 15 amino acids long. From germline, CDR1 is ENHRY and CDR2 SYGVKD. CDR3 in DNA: TGTGCCATCAGTGAGGGACTAGCCGCCTACAATGAGCAGTTCTTC. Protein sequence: CAISEGLAAYNEQFF.

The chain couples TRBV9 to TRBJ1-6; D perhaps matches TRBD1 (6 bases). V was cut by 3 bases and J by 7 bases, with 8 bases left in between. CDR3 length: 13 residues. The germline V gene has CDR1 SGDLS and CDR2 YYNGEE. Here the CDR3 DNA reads TGTGCCAGCAGCGCCACAGGGAATTCACCCCTCCACTTT. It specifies CASSATGNSPLHF.

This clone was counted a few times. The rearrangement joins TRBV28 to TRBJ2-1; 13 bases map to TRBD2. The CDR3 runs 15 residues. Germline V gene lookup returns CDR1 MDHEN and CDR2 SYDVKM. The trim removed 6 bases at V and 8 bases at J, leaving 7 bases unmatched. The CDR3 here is CASSITSGGVDEQFF. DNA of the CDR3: TGTGCCAGCAGCATAACTAGCGGGGGGGTTGATGAGCAGTTCTTC.

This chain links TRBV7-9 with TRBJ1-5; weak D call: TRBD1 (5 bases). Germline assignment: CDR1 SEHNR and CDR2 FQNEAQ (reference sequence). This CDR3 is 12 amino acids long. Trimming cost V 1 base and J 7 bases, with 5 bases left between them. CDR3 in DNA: TGTGCCAGCAGCTTAGAGGGGCAGCCCCAGCATTTT. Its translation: CASSLEGQPQHF.

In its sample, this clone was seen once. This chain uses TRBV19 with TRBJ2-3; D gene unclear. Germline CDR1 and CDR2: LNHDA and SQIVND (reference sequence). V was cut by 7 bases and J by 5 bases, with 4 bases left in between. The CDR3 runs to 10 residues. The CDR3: CASIGDTQYF. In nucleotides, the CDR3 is TGTGCCAGTATAGGAGATACGCAGTATTTT.

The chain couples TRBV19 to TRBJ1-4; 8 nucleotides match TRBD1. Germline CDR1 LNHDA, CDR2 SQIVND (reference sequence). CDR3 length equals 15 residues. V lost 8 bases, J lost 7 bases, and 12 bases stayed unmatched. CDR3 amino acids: CASGYRPGGSEKLFF. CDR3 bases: TGTGCCAGTGGCTATCGTCCAGGGGGCAGTGAAAAACTGTTTTTT.

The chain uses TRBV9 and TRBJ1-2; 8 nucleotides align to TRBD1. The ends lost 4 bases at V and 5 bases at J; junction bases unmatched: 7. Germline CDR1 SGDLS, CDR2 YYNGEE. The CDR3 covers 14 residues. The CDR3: CASSTRTGQYGYTF. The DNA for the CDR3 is TGTGCCAGCAGCACACGGACAGGGCAGTATGGCTACACCTTC.

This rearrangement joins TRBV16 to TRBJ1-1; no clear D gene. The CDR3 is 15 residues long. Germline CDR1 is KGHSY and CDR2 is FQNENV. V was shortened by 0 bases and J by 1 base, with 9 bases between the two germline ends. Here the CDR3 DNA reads TGTGCCAGCAGCCAATCGAGCAAGGGGAACACTGAAGCTTTCTTT. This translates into CASSQSSKGNTEAFF. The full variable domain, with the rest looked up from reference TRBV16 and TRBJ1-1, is GEEVAQTPKHLVRGEGQKAKLYCAPIKGHSYVFWYQQVLKNEFKFLISFQNENVFDETGMPKERFSAKCLPNSPCSLEIQATKLEDSAVYFCASSQSSKGNTEAFFGQGTRLTVV.

The CDR3 sequence is CASSFRTGNFYGYTF. In nucleotides, the CDR3 is TGTGCCAGCAGCTTTCGGACAGGGAACTTCTATGGCTACACCTTC. J is TRBJ1-2 and V is TRBV7-2; 8 bases align to TRBD1. Germline values: CDR1 SGHTA, CDR2 FQGNSA. This CDR3 spans 15 amino acids. Trimming at V came to 3 bases and at J to 4 bases, leaving 7 bases not matched to a gene.

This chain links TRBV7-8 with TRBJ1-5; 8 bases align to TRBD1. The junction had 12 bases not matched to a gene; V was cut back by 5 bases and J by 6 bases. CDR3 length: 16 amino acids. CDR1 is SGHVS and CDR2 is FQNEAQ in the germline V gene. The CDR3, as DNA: TGTGCCAGCAGCATTAACCAGGGGGCGGTCAGTCAGCCCCAGCATTTT. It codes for CASSINQGAVSQPQHF.

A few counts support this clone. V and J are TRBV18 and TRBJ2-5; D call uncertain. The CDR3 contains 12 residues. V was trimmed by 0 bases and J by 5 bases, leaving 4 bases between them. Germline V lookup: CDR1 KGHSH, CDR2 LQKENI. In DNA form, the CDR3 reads TGTGCCAGCTCACCACCGGGGGAGACCCAGTACTTC. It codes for CASSPPGETQYF.

Written as DNA, the CDR3 is TGCGCCAGCAGCCGCCTTTTAGGACAGGGACGCACAGATACGCAGTATTTT. Translated, it gives CASSRLLGQGRTDTQYF. The chain links TRBV4-1 to TRBJ2-3; TRBD1 matches 8 bases. The trim removed 4 bases at V and 1 base at J, leaving 10 bases unmatched. Germline-derived CDR1 and CDR2 are MGHRA and YSYEKL. CDR3 length: 17 amino acids.

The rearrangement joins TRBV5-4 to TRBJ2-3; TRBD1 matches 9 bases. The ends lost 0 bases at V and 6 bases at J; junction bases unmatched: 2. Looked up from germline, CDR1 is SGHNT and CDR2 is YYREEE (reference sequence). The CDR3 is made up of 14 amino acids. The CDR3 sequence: CASSLGDRVDTQYF. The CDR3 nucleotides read TGTGCCAGCAGCTTGGGGGACAGGGTTGATACGCAGTATTTT.

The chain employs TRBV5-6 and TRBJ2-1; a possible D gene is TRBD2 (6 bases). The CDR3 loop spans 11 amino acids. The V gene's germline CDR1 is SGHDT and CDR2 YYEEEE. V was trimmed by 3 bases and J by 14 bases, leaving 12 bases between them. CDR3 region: CASSSMEGEFF. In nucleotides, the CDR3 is TGTGCCAGCAGCTCAATGGAGGGCGAGTTCTTC.

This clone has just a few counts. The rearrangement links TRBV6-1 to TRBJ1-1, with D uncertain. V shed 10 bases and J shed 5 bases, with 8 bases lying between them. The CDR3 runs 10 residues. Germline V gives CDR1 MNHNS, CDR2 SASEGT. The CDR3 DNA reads TGTGCCATCTGGGGTACTGAAGCTTTCTTT. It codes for CAIWGTEAFF.

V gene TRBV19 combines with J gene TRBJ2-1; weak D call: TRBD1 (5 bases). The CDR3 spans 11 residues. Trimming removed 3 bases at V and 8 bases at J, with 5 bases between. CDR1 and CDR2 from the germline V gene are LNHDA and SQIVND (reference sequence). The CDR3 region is CASSMGHEQFF. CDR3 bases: TGTGCCAGTAGTATGGGGCATGAGCAGTTCTTC.

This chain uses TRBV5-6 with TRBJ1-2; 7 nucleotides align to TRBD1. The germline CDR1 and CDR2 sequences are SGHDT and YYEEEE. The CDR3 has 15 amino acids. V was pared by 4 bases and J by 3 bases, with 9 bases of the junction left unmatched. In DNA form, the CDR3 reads TGTGCCAGCAGCAGACTAACCGGGACAGACTATGGCTACACCTTC. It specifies CASSRLTGTDYGYTF.

CDR3 in amino acids: CASSQRQGSYEQYF. In DNA, the CDR3 is TGCGCCAGCAGCCAACGACAGGGGTCCTACGAGCAGTACTTC. The genes are TRBV4-1 and TRBJ2-7, with 8 bases aligning to TRBD1. The CDR3 sequence is 14 residues long. Trimming at V came to 2 bases and at J to 1 base, leaving 1 base not matched to a gene. CDR1 is MGHRA, CDR2 YSYEKL, per germline.

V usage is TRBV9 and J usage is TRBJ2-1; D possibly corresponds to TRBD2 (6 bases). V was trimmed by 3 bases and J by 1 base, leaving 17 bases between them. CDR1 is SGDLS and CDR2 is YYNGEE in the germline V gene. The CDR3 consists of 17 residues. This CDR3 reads CASSAIGGALSYNEQFF. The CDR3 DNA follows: TGTGCCAGCAGCGCCATTGGAGGGGCCCTATCCTACAATGAGCAGTTCTTC.

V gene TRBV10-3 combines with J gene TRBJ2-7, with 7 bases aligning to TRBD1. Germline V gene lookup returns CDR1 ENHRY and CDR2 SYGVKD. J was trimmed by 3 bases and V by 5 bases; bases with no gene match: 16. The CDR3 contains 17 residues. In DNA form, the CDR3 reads TGTGCCATCAGTAGCCCCTTCCCCGGGACAGACTACTACGAGCAGTACTTC. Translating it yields CAISSPFPGTDYYEQYF.